A single sample gave rise to the 4 T cell receptor beta chains below, sequenced in a study of ipilimumab plus nivolumab after autologous stem cell transplantation. Assay used: immunoSEQ multiplex PCR; TCRdb lists only in-frame clones, some missing. The table records some 14,000 clones, about four fifths of them present only once. The sample was PBMCs, taken in a trial of ipilimumab plus nivolumab as post-transplant consolidation. The receptors originated from a male donor with primary mediastinal lymphoma.

This chain connects TRBV7-9 to TRBJ2-5; 7 positions match TRBD1. The V gene's germline CDR1 is SEHNR and CDR2 FQNEAQ (reference sequence). V lost 5 bases to trimming and J lost 2 bases; unmatched junction nucleotides: 2. The CDR3 has 13 amino acids. CDR3 coding DNA: TGTGCCAGCAGCAGGGGACAGCAAGAGACCCAGTACTTC. Protein product: CASSRGQQETQYF.

This clone occurred once. The chain joins TRBV28 to TRBJ1-2; 8 bases agree with TRBD1. V lost 2 bases to trimming and J lost 6 bases; unmatched junction nucleotides: 14. CDR1 and CDR2 from the germline V gene are MDHEN and SYDVKM. The CDR3 contains 17 residues. The CDR3 nucleotides are TGTGCCAGCAGTTTAGGGGACAGGACAAAGCCCCCTCATGGCTACACCTTC. Translation: CASSLGDRTKPPHGYTF.

This chain links TRBV6-1 with TRBJ1-2; D not certain. The CDR3 has 12 residues. V was pared by 0 bases and J by 8 bases, with 7 bases between. Germline CDR1 and CDR2: MNHNS and SASEGT. The CDR3 nucleotides read TGTGCCAGCAGTGAAGCATGGCAGGGCTACACCTTC. Protein product: CASSEAWQGYTF.

The chain joins TRBV11-3 to TRBJ2-3; TRBD2 is a possible D gene (6 bases). The CDR3 runs 14 residues. Trimming removed 4 bases at V and 2 bases at J, with 10 bases between. Germline V CDR1 and CDR2: SGHNT, YENEEA. The CDR3 bases are TGTGCCAGCAGCTCGGGACTTAACACAGATACGCAGTATTTT. Its translation is CASSSGLNTDTQYF.